This T cell receptor beta chain was observed in a study of siplizumab effects on memory and regulatory T cells. The repertoire was sequenced with immunoSEQ multiplex PCR; TCRdb's copy has only in-frame clones and lacks some. Of around 110,000 clones listed, roughly 94% were seen once; the top ten hold around 1.7%. The length of the CDR3 is 15 residues. V was trimmed by 1 base and J by 5 bases, leaving 12 bases between them. CDR1 is KGHSH, CDR2 LQKENI, per germline. General study points: Confirmation was lacking for the suppressive function of proliferating Tregs derived from siplizumab cultures. Tracing alloreactive clones into unstimulated subsets worked for only a minor fraction of them.

As concerns this clone: Its antigen is unknown.

The receptor comes from a human donor in good health. This sequence joins TRBV18 and TRBJ1-5; possibly TRBD1 for D (6 bases). The sequenced sample consisted of non-Treg CD4+ T cells sorted from blood. The CDR3 sequence is CASSPRHREDQPQHF. The CDR3 coding sequence is TGTGCCAGCTCACCACGACACAGGGAGGATCAGCCCCAGCATTTT.